This T cell receptor beta chain was sequenced for a study of vaccination effects on CD4 cells after COVID-19. For the study at large: A median of 72 days separated the second dose and sampling. General observations from the study: The study got few convalescent patients and did not collect any early post-infection timepoints.

Peptide-pool stimulation followed by sequencing identified expanded antigen-specific CD4+ clonotypes in the ViraFEST assay. Subsequent to roughly 9 days of culture, CD4+ T cells were isolated. Participants completed two doses of the BNT162b2 or mRNA-1273 vaccine. IL-2 medium supplanted half the medium on days 3 and 7. Looked up from germline, CDR1 is SGDLS and CDR2 is YYNGEE. CDR3 length: 15 residues. V dropped 0 bases and J dropped 4 bases, with 13 bases sitting between them. On this clone: Its antigen is unknown.

The protocol was immunoSEQ multiplex PCR, while the TCRdb copy is restricted to in-frame clones and leaves out a portion. The sample yields tens of thousands of clones, 65% to 75% seen once. Sequenced material: CD4+ T cells from PBMCs cultured with HCoV-229E spike peptides, taken after COVID-19 vaccination. The TCR originated in a human donor who received a COVID-19 vaccine. The J gene is TRBJ1-1, the V gene TRBV9; D uncertain. The CDR3 loop is CASSVESRDPTEAFF. The DNA for the CDR3 is TGTGCCAGCAGCGTAGAATCCCGGGATCCCACTGAAGCTTTCTTT.